The 18 T cell receptor beta chains presented below share a single source sample, sequenced in a study of T cell responses to AZD1222 COVID-19 vaccine. Using immunoSEQ multiplex PCR, the repertoire was profiled, and TCRdb retains in-frame clones only, with some absent. The repertoire includes 85,000 to 100,000 clones, 80% to 90% of them detected once, and 6.3% sits in the top ten. This specimen was peripheral blood, taken on day 0 of AZD1222 vaccination. All receptors derive from an adult in good health.

The chain joins TRBV4-1 to TRBJ2-5; TRBD1 matches at 10 bases. CDR1 and CDR2 from the germline V gene are MGHRA and YSYEKL. This CDR3 region has 14 residues. The V segment lost 4 bases and the J segment 4 bases; nucleotides outside the gene matches: 3. The CDR3 DNA reads as TGCGCCAGCAGCCTGGACAGGGGGGGAGAGACCCAGTACTTC. Protein product: CASSLDRGGETQYF.

This rearrangement joins TRBV11-3 to TRBJ2-7; D remains ambiguous. Germline V CDR1 and CDR2: SGHNT, YENEEA. The CDR3 is made up of 12 amino acids. The V end was cut by 5 bases, the J end by 1 base, with 6 bases between. This CDR3 reads CASSQTSYEQYF. The CDR3 DNA follows: TGTGCCAGCAGCCAGACTTCCTACGAGCAGTACTTC. The whole variable domain, filled in from reference TRBV11-3 and TRBJ2-7, reads EAGVVQSPRYKIIEKKQPVAFWCNPISGHNTLYWYLQNLGQGPELLIRYENEEAVDDSQLPKDRFSAERLKGVDSTLKIQPAELGDSAVYLCASSQTSYEQYFGPGTRLTVT.

The J gene is TRBJ1-3, the V gene TRBV30, with no clear D. CDR3 size: 15 residues. Germline assignment: CDR1 GTSNPN and CDR2 SVGIG (reference sequence). Trimming took 0 bases from V and 9 from J, leaving 18 bases between them. CDR3 bases: TGTGCCTGGAGTGTAGGGCTCCGGGGTCGAGTCACCATATATTTT. Its protein is CAWSVGLRGRVTIYF.

The V call is TRBV2, the J call TRBJ1-4; 7 bases are a match to TRBD1. Trimming at V came to 4 bases and at J to 10 bases, leaving 12 bases not matched to a gene. The CDR3 runs to 15 residues. Germline CDR1 and CDR2: SNHLY and FYNNEI. This CDR3 reads CASSGEQGKSGKLFF. CDR3 DNA: TGTGCCAGCAGTGGGGAACAGGGGAAGTCGGGAAAACTGTTTTTT. Full variable domain (rest looked up from reference TRBV2 and TRBJ1-4): EPEVTQTPSHQVTQMGQEVILRCVPISNHLYFYWYRQILGQKVEFLVSFYNNEISEKSEIFDDQFSVERPDGSNFTLKIRSTKLEDSAMYFCASSGEQGKSGKLFFGSGTQLSVL.

This chain joins TRBV2 and TRBJ2-2; perhaps D is TRBD1 or TRBD2 (5 bases each). V was clipped by 8 bases and J by 5 bases, with 12 bases between them. The CDR3 totals 13 residues. The germline CDR1 and CDR2 sequences are SNHLY and FYNNEI. The CDR3 DNA follows: TGTGCCAGCGCCGGGACCCCTACCGGGGAGCTGTTTTTT. It specifies CASAGTPTGELFF.

The genes are TRBV19 and TRBJ2-3, with 10 bases fitting TRBD1. There are 16 residues in the CDR3. Per germline, CDR1 LNHDA and CDR2 SQIVND (reference sequence). V lost 2 bases and J lost 2; bases outside the gene matches: 4. CDR3 sequence (DNA): TGTGCCAGTAGTATACCGGGACAGGGGAACACAGATACGCAGTATTTT. Residues: CASSIPGQGNTDTQYF.

The rearrangement links TRBV2 to TRBJ1-1; D uncertain. Germline CDR1 is SNHLY and CDR2 is FYNNEI. V gave up 3 bases and J gave up 11 bases, with 16 bases separating them. The length of the CDR3 is 13 residues. The chain's CDR3 is CASSEDAYKDAFF. CDR3 nucleotides: TGTGCCAGCAGTGAGGACGCCTACAAGGACGCTTTCTTT.

This chain connects TRBV9 to TRBJ2-7, with D unresolved. The ends were cut back, 3 bases at V and 3 bases at J, with 7 bases in the middle. The CDR3 contains 12 residues. Germline V CDR1 and CDR2: SGDLS, YYNGEE. In DNA, the CDR3 is TGTGCCAGCAGCGAAAGGGACTACGAGCAGTACTTC. Protein product: CASSERDYEQYF.

V is TRBV4-2 and J is TRBJ1-2; 8 bases line up with TRBD1. V dropped 4 bases and J dropped 6; count of bases not matched to a gene: 7. CDR1 is LGHNA and CDR2 is YNFKEQ in the germline V gene. CDR3 length: 14 amino acids. CDR3 DNA sequence: TGTGCCAGCAGCCGCTCGGACAGGGAGGATGGCTACACCTTC. Translating gives CASSRSDREDGYTF.

The chain has TRBV14 and TRBJ2-5; maybe TRBD2 (5 bases). Germline CDR1 and CDR2: SGHDN and FVKESK. This CDR3 has 13 residues. Deletions cut 4 bases from V and 5 bases from J, with 11 bases between. The CDR3 DNA reads TGTGCCAGCAGCCGAGGACTCGATGAGACCCAGTACTTC. Its translation is CASSRGLDETQYF.

The rearrangement joins TRBV5-6 to TRBJ2-5, with D perhaps matching TRBD1 or TRBD2 (5 bases each). The V end was cut by 3 bases, the J end by 0 bases, with 15 bases between. The CDR3 spans 16 residues. The germline V gene encodes CDR1 SGHDT and CDR2 YYEEEE. For the CDR3, the DNA is TGTGCCAGCAGCTGGGGGAGCCCAGTTTACCAAGAGACCCAGTACTTC. It translates to CASSWGSPVYQETQYF.

The V gene is TRBV11-3, the J gene TRBJ2-7, with D perhaps given as TRBD1 or TRBD2 (5 bases each). The CDR3 runs to 16 residues. V lost 3 bases, J lost 4 bases, and 19 bases lay in between. Germline CDR1 is SGHNT and CDR2 is YENEEA. CDR3 nucleotide sequence: TGTGCCAGCAGCTTTGGGGGAAGTGTGGGTTCGTACGAGCAGTACTTC. Translation: CASSFGGSVGSYEQYF.

This clone was seen a handful of times. CDR3 sequence (DNA): TGTGCCAGTATGGCCCGCTCTGGAAACACCATATATTTT. Its translation is CASMARSGNTIYF. This sequence joins TRBV19 and TRBJ1-3; D remains ambiguous. Germline V gives CDR1 LNHDA, CDR2 SQIVND (reference sequence). V lost 7 bases and J lost 0, with 7 bases in between. The CDR3 totals 13 residues.

The V and J genes are TRBV11-3 and TRBJ2-7, with D possibly called TRBD1 or TRBD2 (5 bases each). The germline V gene encodes CDR1 SGHNT and CDR2 YENEEA. The CDR3 extends over 13 amino acids. Trimming cost V 5 bases and J 9 bases, with 17 bases left between them. CDR3 sequence: CASSRRAGAVQYF. The CDR3 nucleotides read TGTGCCAGCAGCCGCCGGGCCGGGGCGGTGCAGTACTTC.

V usage is TRBV29-1 and J usage is TRBJ1-2, with D tentatively TRBD1 (5 bases). V shed 7 bases and J shed 2 bases, with 14 bases lying between them. The CDR3 consists of 13 residues. The V gene's germline CDR1 is SQVTM and CDR2 ANQGSEA. Here the CDR3 reads CSAYRDLNYGYTF. The CDR3 DNA follows: TGCAGCGCATATCGGGACCTCAACTATGGCTACACCTTC.

The chain is built from TRBV20-1 and TRBJ1-1; tentative D call: TRBD1 (6 bases). The ends were cut back, 6 bases at V and 10 bases at J, with 15 bases in the middle. The CDR3 loop spans 11 amino acids. Per the germline V gene, CDR1 is DFQATT and CDR2 is SNEGSKA (reference sequence). The CDR3 DNA reads TGCAGTGCCTCTCCCGGACAGCGAGCTTTCTTT. The encoded protein is CSASPGQRAFF.

This rearrangement joins TRBV11-2 to TRBJ2-3, with 9 bases fitting TRBD2. This CDR3 is built from 17 residues. With 5 bases clipped from V and 5 bases from J, the junction kept 14 bases outside the gene matches. CDR1 and CDR2 (germline): SGHAT, FQNNGV. This CDR3 is CASSSGGVAGVLDTQYF. CDR3 DNA sequence: TGTGCCAGCAGCAGTGGCGGGGTAGCGGGAGTTTTAGATACGCAGTATTTT.

V gene TRBV11-1 combines with J gene TRBJ2-3; D unclear. V lost 7 bases, J lost 2 bases, and 13 bases lay in between. CDR3 length: 14 residues. CDR1 and CDR2 (germline): SGHAT, FQDESV (reference sequence). The CDR3 loop is CASNNPGNTDTQYF. CDR3 DNA sequence: TGTGCCAGCAACAATCCGGGTAACACAGATACGCAGTATTTT. Looking up the rest from reference TRBV11-1 and TRBJ2-3 gives the full variable domain: EAEVAQSPRYKITEKSQAVAFWCDPISGHATLYWYRQILGQGPELLVQFQDESVVDDSQLPKDRFSAERLKGVDSTLKIQPAELGDSAMYLCASNNPGNTDTQYFGPGTRLTVL.